This T cell receptor beta chain originates from a study of monozygotic twins with inflammatory bowel disease. The CDR3 sequence is 14 residues long. Germline lookup yields CDR1 SGHRS and CDR2 YFSETQ. TCRdb reprocessed the 5' RACE reads and stores each CDR3 protein as one record, lacking DNA. The table for this sample gives about 450,000 distinct CDR3 sequences. Regarding the study as a whole: Inverse Simpson values showed less TCRbeta diversity in IBD patients than in their healthy co-twins.

Concerning this clonotype: No antigen is known for it.

The specimen sequenced was blood. This chain joins TRBV5-1 and TRBJ1-2. The clonotype was recovered from a human donor with ulcerative colitis or Crohn's disease, or a healthy co-twin of an affected twin (not recorded which). This chain's CDR3 is CASSLGTADYGYTF.